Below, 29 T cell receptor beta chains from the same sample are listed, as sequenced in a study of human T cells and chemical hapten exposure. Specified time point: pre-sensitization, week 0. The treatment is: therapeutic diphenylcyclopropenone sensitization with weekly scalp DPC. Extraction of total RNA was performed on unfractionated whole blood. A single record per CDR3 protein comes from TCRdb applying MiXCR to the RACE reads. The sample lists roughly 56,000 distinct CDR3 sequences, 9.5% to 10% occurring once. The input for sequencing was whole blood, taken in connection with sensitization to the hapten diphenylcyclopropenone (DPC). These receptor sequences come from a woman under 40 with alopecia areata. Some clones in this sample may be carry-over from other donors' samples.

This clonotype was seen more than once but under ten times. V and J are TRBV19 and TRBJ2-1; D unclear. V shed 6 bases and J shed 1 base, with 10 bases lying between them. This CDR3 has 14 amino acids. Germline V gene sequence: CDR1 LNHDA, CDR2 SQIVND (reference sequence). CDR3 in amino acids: CASRSQVSYNEQFF. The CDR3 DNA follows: TGTGCCAGTAGAAGTCAGGTATCCTACAATGAGCAGTTCTTC.

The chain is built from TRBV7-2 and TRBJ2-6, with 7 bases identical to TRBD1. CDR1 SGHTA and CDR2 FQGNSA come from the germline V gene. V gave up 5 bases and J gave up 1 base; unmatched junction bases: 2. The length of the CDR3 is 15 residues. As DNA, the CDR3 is TGTGCCAGCAGCATGACAGGGTCTGGGGCCAACGTCCTGACTTTC. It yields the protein CASSMTGSGANVLTF.

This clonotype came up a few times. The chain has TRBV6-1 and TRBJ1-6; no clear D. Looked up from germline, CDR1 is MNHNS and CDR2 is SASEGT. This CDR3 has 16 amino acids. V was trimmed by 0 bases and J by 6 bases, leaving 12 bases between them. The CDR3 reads CASSEAQTSLNSPLHF. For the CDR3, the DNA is TGTGCCAGCAGTGAAGCGCAGACTTCTCTTAATTCACCCCTCCACTTT.

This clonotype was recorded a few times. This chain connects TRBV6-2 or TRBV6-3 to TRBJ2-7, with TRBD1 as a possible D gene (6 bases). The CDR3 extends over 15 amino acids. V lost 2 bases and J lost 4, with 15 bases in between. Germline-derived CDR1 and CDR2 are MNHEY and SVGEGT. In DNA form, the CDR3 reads TGTGCCAGCAGTTACGGGGACCCAGGACAGTACGAGCAGTACTTC. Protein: CASSYGDPGQYEQYF.

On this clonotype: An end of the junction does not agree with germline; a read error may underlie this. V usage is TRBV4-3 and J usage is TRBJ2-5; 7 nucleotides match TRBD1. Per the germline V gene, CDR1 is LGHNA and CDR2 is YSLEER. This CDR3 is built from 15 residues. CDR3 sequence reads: CASSHPTGDGETQYF. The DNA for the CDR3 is TGTGCCAGCAGCCACCCCACAGGGGACGGGGAGACCCAGTACTTC.

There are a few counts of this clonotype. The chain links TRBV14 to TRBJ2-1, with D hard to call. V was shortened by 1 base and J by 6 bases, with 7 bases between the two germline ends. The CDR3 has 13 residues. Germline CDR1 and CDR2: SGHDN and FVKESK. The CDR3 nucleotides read TGTGCCAGCAGCCAAGGGAGAGTCAATGAGCAGTTCTTC. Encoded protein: CASSQGRVNEQFF.

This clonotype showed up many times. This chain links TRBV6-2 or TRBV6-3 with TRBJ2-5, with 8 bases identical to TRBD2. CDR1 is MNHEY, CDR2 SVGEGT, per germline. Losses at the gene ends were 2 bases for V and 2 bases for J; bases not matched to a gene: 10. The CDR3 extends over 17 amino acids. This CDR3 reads CASSYPPLRGGQETQYF. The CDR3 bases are TGTGCCAGCAGTTACCCCCCCCTTCGGGGGGGGCAAGAGACCCAGTACTTC.

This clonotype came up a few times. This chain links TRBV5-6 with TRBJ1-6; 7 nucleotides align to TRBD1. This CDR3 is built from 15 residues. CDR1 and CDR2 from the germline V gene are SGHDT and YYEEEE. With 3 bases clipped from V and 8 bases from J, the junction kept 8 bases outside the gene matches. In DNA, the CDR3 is TGTGCCAGCAGCTCACAGGGGCGAATGTATTCACCCCTCCACTTT. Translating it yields CASSSQGRMYSPLHF.

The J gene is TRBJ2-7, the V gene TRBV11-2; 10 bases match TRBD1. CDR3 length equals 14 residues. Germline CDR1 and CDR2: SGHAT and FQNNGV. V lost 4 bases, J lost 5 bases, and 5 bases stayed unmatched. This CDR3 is CASSSVGQGDEQYF. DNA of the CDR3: TGTGCCAGCAGCTCAGTAGGACAGGGGGACGAGCAGTACTTC.

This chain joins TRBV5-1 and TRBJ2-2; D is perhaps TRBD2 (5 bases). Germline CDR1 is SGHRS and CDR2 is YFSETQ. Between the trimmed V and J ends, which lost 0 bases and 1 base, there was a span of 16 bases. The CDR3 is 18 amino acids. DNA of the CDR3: TGCGCCAGCAGCTTGGCCTTAGCGACTCAGTTGAACACCGGGGAGCTGTTTTTT. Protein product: CASSLALATQLNTGELFF.

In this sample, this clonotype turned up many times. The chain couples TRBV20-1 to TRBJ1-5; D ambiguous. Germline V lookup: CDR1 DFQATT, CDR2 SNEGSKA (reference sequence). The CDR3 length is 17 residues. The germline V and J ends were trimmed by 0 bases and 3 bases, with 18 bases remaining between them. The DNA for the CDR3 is TGCAGTGCTAGAGAGGATTTGTTAGGAGAATACAATCAGCCCCAGCATTTT. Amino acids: CSAREDLLGEYNQPQHF.

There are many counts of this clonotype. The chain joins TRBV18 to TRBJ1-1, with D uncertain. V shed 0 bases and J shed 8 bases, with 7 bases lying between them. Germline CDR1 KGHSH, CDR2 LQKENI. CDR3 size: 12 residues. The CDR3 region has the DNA TGTGCCAGCTCACCACCCGCGGGGGAAGCTTTCTTT. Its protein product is CASSPPAGEAFF.

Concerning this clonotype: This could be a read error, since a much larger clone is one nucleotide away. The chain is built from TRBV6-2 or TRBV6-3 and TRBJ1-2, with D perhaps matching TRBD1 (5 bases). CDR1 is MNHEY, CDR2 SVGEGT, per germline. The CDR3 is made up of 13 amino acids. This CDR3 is CASSQGLNYGYNF. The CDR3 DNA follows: TGTGCCAGCAGCCAGGGTCTTAACTATGGCTACAACTTC.

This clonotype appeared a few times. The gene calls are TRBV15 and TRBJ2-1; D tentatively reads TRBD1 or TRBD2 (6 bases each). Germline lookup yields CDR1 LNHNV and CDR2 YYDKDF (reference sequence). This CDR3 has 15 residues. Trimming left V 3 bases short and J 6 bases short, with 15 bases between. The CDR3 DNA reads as TGTGCCACCAGCAGTATCCGGGGGCCCTTCAATGAGCAGTTCTTC. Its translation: CATSSIRGPFNEQFF.

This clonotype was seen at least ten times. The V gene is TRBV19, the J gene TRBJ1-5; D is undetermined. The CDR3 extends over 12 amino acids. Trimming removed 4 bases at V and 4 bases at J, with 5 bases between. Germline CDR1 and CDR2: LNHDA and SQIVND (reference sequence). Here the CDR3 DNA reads TGTGCCAGTAGTAGCCGGAATCAGCCCCAGCATTTT. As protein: CASSSRNQPQHF.

CDR3 sequence (DNA): TGTGCCAGCAGAACTACAGGGGGCTACGAGCAGTACTTC. This encodes CASRTTGGYEQYF. The V and J genes are TRBV25-1 and TRBJ2-7; 8 bases map to TRBD1. Germline lookup yields CDR1 MGHDK and CDR2 SYGVNS. The CDR3 runs 13 residues. Trimming took 6 bases from V and 3 from J; bases not matched to a gene: 4.

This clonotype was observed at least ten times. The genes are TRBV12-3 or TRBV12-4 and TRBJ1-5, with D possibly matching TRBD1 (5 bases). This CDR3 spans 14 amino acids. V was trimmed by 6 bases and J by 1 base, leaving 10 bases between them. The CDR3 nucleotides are TGTGCCAGCAGCATTGGGGGGAGCAATCAGCCCCAGCATTTT. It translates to CASSIGGSNQPQHF.

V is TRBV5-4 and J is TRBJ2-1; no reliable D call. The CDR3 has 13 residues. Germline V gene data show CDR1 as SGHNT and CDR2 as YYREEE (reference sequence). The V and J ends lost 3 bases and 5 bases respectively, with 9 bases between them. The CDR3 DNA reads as TGTGCCAGCAGCTACGACCGGCACAATGAGCAGTTCTTC. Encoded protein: CASSYDRHNEQFF.

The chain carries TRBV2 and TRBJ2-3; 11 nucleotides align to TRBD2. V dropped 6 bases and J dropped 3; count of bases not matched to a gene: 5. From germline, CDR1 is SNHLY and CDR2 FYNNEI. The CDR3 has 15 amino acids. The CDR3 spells CASRYTSGGTDTQYF. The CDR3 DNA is TGTGCCAGCAGATATACTAGCGGGGGAACAGATACGCAGTATTTT. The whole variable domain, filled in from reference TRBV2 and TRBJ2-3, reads EPEVTQTPSHQVTQMGQEVILRCVPISNHLYFYWYRQILGQKVEFLVSFYNNEISEKSEIFDDQFSVERPDGSNFTLKIRSTKLEDSAMYFCASRYTSGGTDTQYFGPGTRLTVL.

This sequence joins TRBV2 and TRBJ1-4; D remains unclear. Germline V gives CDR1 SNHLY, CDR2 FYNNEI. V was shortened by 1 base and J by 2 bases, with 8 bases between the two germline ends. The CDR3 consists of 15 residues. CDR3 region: CASSEDTVTNEKLFF. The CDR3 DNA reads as TGTGCCAGCAGTGAAGACACGGTCACTAATGAAAAACTGTTTTTT.

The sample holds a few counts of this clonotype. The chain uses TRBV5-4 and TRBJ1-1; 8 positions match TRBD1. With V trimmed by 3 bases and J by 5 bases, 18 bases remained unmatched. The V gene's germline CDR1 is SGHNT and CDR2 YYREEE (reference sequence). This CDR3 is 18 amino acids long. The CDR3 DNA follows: TGTGCCAGCAGCTCCCCCCGTGAGACAGGGGAAGGGAATACTGAAGCTTTCTTT. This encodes CASSSPRETGEGNTEAFF.

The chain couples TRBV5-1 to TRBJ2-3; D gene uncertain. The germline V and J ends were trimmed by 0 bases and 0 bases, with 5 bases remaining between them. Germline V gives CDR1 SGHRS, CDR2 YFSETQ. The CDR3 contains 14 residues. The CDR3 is CASSLDRSTDTQYF. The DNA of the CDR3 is TGCGCCAGCAGCTTGGACCGGAGCACAGATACGCAGTATTTT.

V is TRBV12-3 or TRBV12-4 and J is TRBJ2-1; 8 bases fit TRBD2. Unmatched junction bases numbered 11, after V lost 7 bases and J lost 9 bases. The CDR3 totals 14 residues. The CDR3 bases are TGTGCCAGCACCCTCGGACTAGCAGGGAGTGAGCAGTTCTTC. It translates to CASTLGLAGSEQFF.

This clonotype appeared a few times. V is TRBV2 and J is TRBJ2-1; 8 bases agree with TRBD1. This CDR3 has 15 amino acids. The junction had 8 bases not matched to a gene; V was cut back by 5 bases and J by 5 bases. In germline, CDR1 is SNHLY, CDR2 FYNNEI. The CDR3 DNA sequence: TGTGCCAGCAGTTCCGGACAGGGATGGAACAATGAGCAGTTCTTC. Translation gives CASSSGQGWNNEQFF.

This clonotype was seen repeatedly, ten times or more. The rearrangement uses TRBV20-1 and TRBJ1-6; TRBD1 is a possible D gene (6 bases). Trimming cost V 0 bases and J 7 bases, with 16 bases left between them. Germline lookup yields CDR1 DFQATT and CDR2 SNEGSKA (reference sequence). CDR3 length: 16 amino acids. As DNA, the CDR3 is TGCAGTGCTAGAGATCTGGCCGGGGGCAGGAATTCACCCCTCCACTTT. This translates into CSARDLAGGRNSPLHF.

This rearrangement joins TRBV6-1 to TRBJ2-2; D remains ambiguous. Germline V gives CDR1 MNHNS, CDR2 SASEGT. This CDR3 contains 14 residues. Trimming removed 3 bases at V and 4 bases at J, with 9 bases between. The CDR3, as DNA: TGTGCCAGCAGTGACCTGCTCGTCACCGGGGAGCTGTTTTTT. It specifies CASSDLLVTGELFF.

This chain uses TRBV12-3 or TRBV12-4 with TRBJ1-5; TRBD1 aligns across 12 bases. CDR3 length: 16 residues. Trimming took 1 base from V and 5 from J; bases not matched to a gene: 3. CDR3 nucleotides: TGTGCCAGCAGTTTAGGGGACAGGGGGCTCGATCAGCCCCAGCATTTT. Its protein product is CASSLGDRGLDQPQHF.

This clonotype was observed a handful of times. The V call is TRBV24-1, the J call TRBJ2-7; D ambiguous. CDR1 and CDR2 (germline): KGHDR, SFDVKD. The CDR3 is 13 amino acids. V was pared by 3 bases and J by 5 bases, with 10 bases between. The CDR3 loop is CATSDTLVHEQYF. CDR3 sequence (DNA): TGTGCCACCAGTGATACCCTCGTCCACGAGCAGTACTTC.

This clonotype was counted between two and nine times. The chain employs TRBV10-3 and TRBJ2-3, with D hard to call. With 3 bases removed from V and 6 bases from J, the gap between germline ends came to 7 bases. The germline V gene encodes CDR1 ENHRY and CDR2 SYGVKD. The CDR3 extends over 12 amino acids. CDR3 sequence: CAISDLADTQYF. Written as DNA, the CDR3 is TGTGCCATCAGTGACCTGGCTGATACGCAGTATTTT.